The rows below give T cell receptor beta chains drawn from one sample of a study of blood T cell repertoires in COVID-19. Clones were sequenced by immunoSEQ multiplex PCR, and TCRdb holds only the in-frame ones, with some missing. The sample shows tens of thousands of clones, around 90% of them seen only once. The sample consisted of peripheral blood. The receptors originated from a woman aged 50 to 65 with acute or convalescent COVID-19. Each CDR3 is given with its conserved first and last residue. The D gene is left open where the match is weak. Some rows mark clone size as missing; the rest say once, few, many or name a class of expanded clone.

v_gene: TRBV28
abundance: .
d_gene: .
j_gene: TRBJ1-2
CDR3nt: TGTGCCAGCAGTCATCAGATAGTAAGCACGGGCTATGGCTACACCTTC
CDR3aa: CASSHQIVSTGYGYTF

v_gene: TRBV4-2
abundance: .
d_gene: .
j_gene: TRBJ2-3
CDR3nt: TGTGCCAGCAAAGGGAGCTTAGGAGGGCGCCCAGATACGCAGTATTTT
CDR3aa: CASKGSLGGRPDTQYF

v_gene: TRBV7-3
abundance: .
d_gene: .
j_gene: TRBJ1-1
CDR3nt: TGTGCCAGCAGCCCTGGACACAGCAGCAGTAAAGCTTTCTTT
CDR3aa: CASSPGHSSSKAFF

v_gene: TRBV9
abundance: .
d_gene: TRBD1
j_gene: TRBJ1-3
CDR3nt: TGTGCCAGCAGCGACCGGGACAGAGACTCTGGAAACACCATATATTTT
CDR3aa: CASSDRDRDSGNTIYF

v_gene: TRBV5-1
abundance: .
d_gene: .
j_gene: TRBJ2-7
CDR3nt: TGCGCCAGCAGCTCCCCGGAGGAGGGCTACGAGCAGTACTTC
CDR3aa: CASSSPEEGYEQYF

v_gene: TRBV7-9
abundance: .
d_gene: .
j_gene: TRBJ2-7
CDR3nt: TGTGCCAGCAGCTCCGTCGGGTCGAGATACGAGCAGTACTTC
CDR3aa: CASSSVGSRYEQYF

v_gene: TRBV27
abundance: .
d_gene: TRBD1
j_gene: TRBJ1-1
CDR3nt: TGTGCCAGCAGTTGGTCGGAACAGGGGAGGTCTTTCTTT
CDR3aa: CASSWSEQGRSFF

v_gene: TRBV5-8
abundance: .
d_gene: TRBD1
j_gene: TRBJ2-7
CDR3nt: TGTGCCAGCAGCCGGGACAGGGGGGTATACGAGCAGTACTTC
CDR3aa: CASSRDRGVYEQYF

v_gene: TRBV5-6
abundance: .
d_gene: .
j_gene: TRBJ2-7
CDR3nt: TGTGCCAGCAGCTTGGCCCTAGGGGCGGCATTCTACGAGCAGTACTTC
CDR3aa: CASSLALGAAFYEQYF

v_gene: TRBV28
abundance: .
d_gene: .
j_gene: TRBJ1-2
CDR3nt: TGTGCCAGCAGTTTTGGTCAGGGGTACGGCTACACCTTC
CDR3aa: CASSFGQGYGYTF

v_gene: TRBV3-1/TRBV3-2
abundance: .
d_gene: .
j_gene: TRBJ1-4
CDR3nt: TGTGCCAGCAGCCCCTTCGGTGAAAAACTGTTTTTT
CDR3aa: CASSPFGEKLFF

v_gene: TRBV5-1
abundance: .
d_gene: .
j_gene: TRBJ2-7
CDR3nt: TGCGCCAGCACCCGGGACACCTTCCTGGGAGAGCAGTACTTC
CDR3aa: CASTRDTFLGEQYF

v_gene: TRBV9
abundance: .
d_gene: TRBD2
j_gene: TRBJ2-3
CDR3nt: TGTGCCAGCAGCGTTAGCGGGGGGCCTATGGTTACGCAGTATTTT
CDR3aa: CASSVSGGPMVTQYF

v_gene: TRBV19
abundance: .
d_gene: .
j_gene: TRBJ1-1
CDR3nt: TGTGCCAGTAGTACCGAGACTGAAGCTTTCTTT
CDR3aa: CASSTETEAFF

v_gene: TRBV7-3
abundance: .
d_gene: .
j_gene: TRBJ2-5
CDR3nt: TGTGCCAGCAGCTTATCTGGGAGCGGGGAGACCCAGTACTTC
CDR3aa: CASSLSGSGETQYF

v_gene: TRBV19
abundance: .
d_gene: TRBD1
j_gene: TRBJ1-2
CDR3nt: TGTGCCAGTAGCCCCGGGGACAGGTCGGGGGGCTACACCTTC
CDR3aa: CASSPGDRSGGYTF

v_gene: TRBV19
abundance: few
d_gene: .
j_gene: TRBJ1-3
CDR3nt: TGTGCGACCCGACGCGGAGGGCACTCTGGAAACACCATATATTTT
CDR3aa: CATRRGGHSGNTIYF

v_gene: TRBV19
abundance: .
d_gene: .
j_gene: TRBJ2-3
CDR3nt: TGTGCCAGTAGTCCGGACATTAGCACAGATACGCAGTATTTT
CDR3aa: CASSPDISTDTQYF

v_gene: TRBV5-6
abundance: .
d_gene: .
j_gene: TRBJ1-2
CDR3nt: TGTGCCAGCAGCTTGGAGACAGTAAGGGATGGCTACACCTTC
CDR3aa: CASSLETVRDGYTF

v_gene: TRBV28
abundance: .
d_gene: .
j_gene: TRBJ1-3
CDR3nt: TGTGCCAGCAGTCCCAATCGGGGAAACACCATATATTTT
CDR3aa: CASSPNRGNTIYF

v_gene: TRBV5-1
abundance: once
d_gene: TRBD2
j_gene: TRBJ2-5
CDR3nt: TGCGCCAGCAGCCTAACTAGCGGGGGGGCCGGTCCAGAGACCCAGTACTTC
CDR3aa: CASSLTSGGAGPETQYF

v_gene: TRBV19
abundance: once
d_gene: TRBD1
j_gene: TRBJ1-2
CDR3nt: TGTGCCAGTAGTCCAACAGGGGCGGCTAACTATGGCTACACCTTC
CDR3aa: CASSPTGAANYGYTF

v_gene: TRBV9
abundance: .
d_gene: TRBD1
j_gene: TRBJ1-1
CDR3nt: TGTGCCAGCAGCGCTGGGACAGGCGTCACTGAAGCTTTCTTT
CDR3aa: CASSAGTGVTEAFF